Presented here are 11 T cell receptor beta chains from one specimen sequenced in a study of blood T cell repertoires in COVID-19. The protocol was immunoSEQ multiplex PCR, while the TCRdb copy is restricted to in-frame clones and leaves out a portion. Here the sample spans about 220,000 clones, 70% to 90% being singletons. Input material: peripheral blood. These receptors all stem from a human donor in a cohort sampled during active COVID-19.

V usage is TRBV28 and J usage is TRBJ2-5; TRBD1 matches at 7 bases. This CDR3 spans 14 amino acids. V was pared by 7 bases and J by 3 bases, with 8 bases of the junction left unmatched. Germline CDR1 and CDR2: MDHEN and SYDVKM. DNA for the CDR3: TGTGCCAGCAATCCACAGGGGTATGAAGAGACCCAGTACTTC. Protein product: CASNPQGYEETQYF.

Concerning this clone itself: Germline and junction disagree at one end, which may indicate a read error. The V call is TRBV7-7, the J call TRBJ2-5; 7 nucleotides match TRBD1. The CDR3 extends over 14 amino acids. Germline-derived CDR1 and CDR2 are SSHAT and FNYEAQ (reference sequence). The CDR3 DNA sequence: TGTGCTAGCAGCTTAACAGGGGTTGGAGAGACCCAGTACTTC. Its protein is CASSLTGVGETQYF.

The V and J genes are TRBV3-1 (or the pseudogene TRBV3-2) and TRBJ1-1; D perhaps matches TRBD1 (6 bases). The germline V gene has CDR1 LGHDT and CDR2 YNNKEL (reference sequence). Trimming took 4 bases from V and 1 from J, leaving 16 bases between them. The CDR3 spans 16 residues. Written as DNA, the CDR3 is TGTGCCAGCAGCCCGGCCGGGGGGCATGAGAACACTGAAGCTTTCTTT. This codes for CASSPAGGHENTEAFF.

V and J are TRBV7-9 and TRBJ1-1, with D perhaps TRBD1 (6 bases). Looked up from germline, CDR1 is SEHNR and CDR2 is FQNEAQ (reference sequence). This CDR3 region has 15 residues. V was shortened by 5 bases and J by 6 bases, with 19 bases between the two germline ends. This CDR3 reads CASSPGGSDSSEAFF. Here the CDR3 DNA reads TGTGCCAGCAGCCCTGGGGGATCGGACAGTTCTGAAGCTTTCTTT.

The chain couples TRBV6-2 or TRBV6-3 to TRBJ1-1; 7 bases line up with TRBD1. V lost 0 bases and J lost 4; bases outside the gene matches: 11. Germline loops: CDR1 MNHEY, CDR2 SVGEGT. The CDR3 has 17 amino acids. In DNA form, the CDR3 reads TGTGCCAGCAGTTACTCTTCCGGACAGGTGGGTTCCACTGAAGCTTTCTTT. Translating gives CASSYSSGQVGSTEAFF.

The rearrangement links TRBV2 to TRBJ2-1; 7 bases align to TRBD1. CDR1 and CDR2 from the germline V gene are SNHLY and FYNNEI. The length of the CDR3 is 12 residues. The CDR3 spells CPLKGGHLEQFF. In DNA form, the CDR3 reads TGTCCTCTAAAAGGGGGCCATCTGGAGCAGTTCTTC.

The chain has TRBV27 and TRBJ2-3, with D unresolved. V lost 2 bases, J lost 1 base, and 4 bases lay in between. Looked up from germline, CDR1 is MNHEY and CDR2 is SMNVEV (reference sequence). The CDR3 length is 13 residues. In DNA, the CDR3 is TGTGCCAGCAGTTTAGGAGGCACAGATACGCAGTATTTT. As protein: CASSLGGTDTQYF.

This clone was recorded a few times. V and J are TRBV19 and TRBJ1-5; D may be TRBD1 (5 bases). The CDR3 spans 15 residues. V was pared by 7 bases and J by 5 bases, with 18 bases between. The V gene's germline CDR1 is LNHDA and CDR2 SQIVND (reference sequence). As DNA, the CDR3 is TGTGCCAGTAAGGAGTGGGGGGGAGGGCATCAGCCCCAGCATTTT. This translates into CASKEWGGGHQPQHF.

This clone was seen a few times. The CDR3, as DNA: TGTGCCAGCAGTTTCGGGGTAGCGGGCACTGAAGCTTTCTTT. Protein sequence: CASSFGVAGTEAFF. J is TRBJ1-1 and V is TRBV28; D not certain. The V end was cut by 3 bases, the J end by 4 bases, with 12 bases between. The CDR3 contains 14 residues. Germline CDR1 MDHEN, CDR2 SYDVKM. The full variable domain, with the rest looked up from reference TRBV28 and TRBJ1-1, is DVKVTQSSRYLVKRTGEKVFLECVQDMDHENMFWYRQDPGLGLRLIYFSYDVKMKEKGDIPEGYSVSREKKERFSLILESASTNQTSMYLCASSFGVAGTEAFFGQGTRLTVV.

The chain is built from TRBV5-5 and TRBJ2-1; TRBD2 is a possible D gene (5 bases). The CDR3 is 15 amino acids. V lost 7 bases to trimming and J lost 2 bases, with 16 bases between them. In germline, CDR1 is SGHKS, CDR2 YYEKEE (reference sequence). The CDR3 region has the DNA TGTGCCAGCGGGTCCGGGATAAATCCCTACAATGAGCAGTTCTTC. Translating gives CASGSGINPYNEQFF.

This clone turned up a few times. This rearrangement joins TRBV7-2 to TRBJ2-2; 8 positions agree with TRBD1. V lost 6 bases, J lost 0 bases, and 3 bases stayed unmatched. This CDR3 is built from 15 residues. Germline CDR1 SGHTA, CDR2 FQGNSA. For the CDR3, the DNA is TGTGCCAGCAGACCAGGGGGCTCGAACACCGGGGAGCTGTTTTTT. Protein: CASRPGGSNTGELFF.